Each of the 21 T cell receptor beta chains below was sequenced from the same sample in a study of regulatory T cells in long-lasting Graves disease. Specified time point: newly diagnosed GD, antithyroid drugs for less than 3 months. PBMCs provided the RNA from which the TCR library was made. Through Arm-PCR of CDR3 regions and iRepertoire HTBI primers, TCR beta libraries were built. TCRdb itself ran the multiplex PCR reads through MiXCR, one entry per CDR3 protein. The sample holds fewer than 650,000 distinct CDR3 sequences, roughly 15% seen once. This sample was also put to use in a study of T cells in Graves' hyperthyroidism and ophthalmopathy.

The specimen comprised peripheral blood mononuclear cells (PBMCs), sampled at new diagnosis, from a patient treated with antithyroid drugs. These receptors were collected from a woman in her 30s with Graves disease.

This sequence joins TRBV25-1 and TRBJ2-1; tentative D call: TRBD1 (6 bases). Germline loops: CDR1 MGHDK, CDR2 SYGVNS. Between the trimmed V and J ends, which lost 3 bases and 7 bases, there was a span of 16 bases. The CDR3 contains 15 residues. This chain's CDR3 is CASSDEHRTVNEQFF. The DNA for the CDR3 is TGTGCCAGCAGTGACGAACATCGGACAGTGAATGAGCAGTTCTTC.

The chain is built from TRBV11-2 and TRBJ2-1; 10 positions match TRBD2. Germline V gene data show CDR1 as SGHAT and CDR2 as FQNNGV. The CDR3 consists of 18 residues. The J segment lost 0 bases and the V segment lost 5 bases, leaving 10 bases of the junction unmatched. CDR3 in amino acids: CASSERERGGLSYNEQFF. The CDR3 nucleotides are TGTGCCAGCAGCGAAAGGGAGCGGGGGGGGCTCTCCTACAATGAGCAGTTCTTC.

This clonotype came up a few times. The chain uses TRBV20-1 and TRBJ2-3; the D gene is possibly TRBD1 (6 bases). Germline CDR1 reads DFQATT; CDR2 reads SNEGSKA (reference sequence). The CDR3 contains 14 residues. Trimming took off 1 base at V and 0 bases at J, with 8 bases between the two ends. The CDR3 region is CSARAGASTDTQYF. In DNA form, the CDR3 reads TGCAGTGCTAGAGCAGGGGCCAGCACAGATACGCAGTATTTT.

CDR3 in DNA: TGCGCCAGCAGAGCGACAGGGGTCTACGAGCAGTACTTC. It translates to CASRATGVYEQYF. The J gene is TRBJ2-7, the V gene TRBV5-1, with 8 bases aligning to TRBD1. Germline assignment: CDR1 SGHRS and CDR2 YFSETQ. This CDR3 is built from 13 residues. The trim removed 5 bases at V and 3 bases at J, leaving 4 bases unmatched.

This clonotype was counted ten times or more. The J gene is TRBJ1-4, the V gene TRBV20-1, with 7 nucleotides matching TRBD1. V dropped 0 bases and J dropped 9; count of bases not matched to a gene: 10. Germline CDR1 DFQATT, CDR2 SNEGSKA (reference sequence). This CDR3 is built from 15 residues. CDR3 loop: CSARDPGQDGKKLFF. CDR3 nucleotides: TGCAGTGCTAGAGATCCTGGACAGGACGGGAAAAAACTGTTTTTT.

The chain recombines TRBV30 with TRBJ2-5, with no clear D. The CDR3 totals 13 residues. Germline CDR1 is GTSNPN and CDR2 is SVGIG (reference sequence). Trimming cost V 2 bases and J 5 bases, with 12 bases left between them. CDR3 amino acids: CAWSPRGVETQYF. For the CDR3, the DNA is TGTGCCTGGAGTCCCCGAGGTGTGGAGACCCAGTACTTC.

This clonotype was counted many times. The rearrangement joins TRBV20-1 to TRBJ2-3; D remains ambiguous. The germline gives CDR1 DFQATT, CDR2 SNEGSKA (reference sequence). This CDR3 region has 15 residues. With 3 bases removed from V and 3 bases from J, the gap between germline ends came to 16 bases. CDR3 sequence (DNA): TGCAGTGCTAGCCCCCCGACACTTGGGACAGATACGCAGTATTTT. It translates to CSASPPTLGTDTQYF.

The table lists this clonotype with a few counts. The chain has TRBV27 and TRBJ2-1, with D maybe TRBD2 (5 bases). The CDR3 extends over 16 amino acids. The V end was cut by 2 bases, the J end by 4 bases, with 15 bases between. Germline V gene lookup returns CDR1 MNHEY and CDR2 SMNVEV (reference sequence). Written as DNA, the CDR3 is TGTGCCAGCAGTTTAAACCCGGAAGCGGTGTACAATGAGCAGTTCTTC. Translated: CASSLNPEAVYNEQFF.

The chain has TRBV6-2 or TRBV6-3 and TRBJ1-2, with 7 bases lining up with TRBD1. CDR1 MNHEY and CDR2 SVGEGT come from the germline V gene. V was clipped by 7 bases and J by 4 bases; unmatched bases: 3. This CDR3 contains 12 residues. The CDR3 DNA reads TGTGCCAGCATGCGGGACAGCTATGGCTACACCTTC. It translates to CASMRDSYGYTF.

This clonotype was picked up many times. The chain carries TRBV12-3 or TRBV12-4 and TRBJ1-2; D is possibly TRBD1 (5 bases). The ends were cut back, 1 base at V and 7 bases at J, with 16 bases in the middle. The CDR3 is 15 residues long. CDR3 amino acids: CASSLEGLGRGGYTF. The CDR3 DNA sequence: TGTGCCAGCAGTTTAGAGGGTCTGGGGCGCGGTGGCTACACCTTC.

This clonotype was observed many times. The chain joins TRBV7-3 to TRBJ2-3; the D gene is possibly TRBD1 (6 bases). V lost 8 bases to trimming and J lost 0 bases, with 12 bases between them. The germline V gene has CDR1 SGHTA and CDR2 FQGTGA. The CDR3 consists of 14 residues. The CDR3 coding sequence is TGTGCCAGCTCACCACAGGGCAGCACAGATACGCAGTATTTT. It yields the protein CASSPQGSTDTQYF.

This clonotype has just a few counts. V and J are TRBV5-1 and TRBJ2-1, with D perhaps matching TRBD1 (6 bases). The CDR3 is 17 residues long. Germline-derived CDR1 and CDR2 are SGHRS and YFSETQ. With 0 bases removed from V and 4 bases from J, the gap between germline ends came to 17 bases. The CDR3 DNA reads TGCGCCAGCAGCTTGGCGTCGGACAGCTCTATTTACAATGAGCAGTTCTTC. Translated: CASSLASDSSIYNEQFF. Full variable domain (remainder filled in from reference TRBV5-1 and TRBJ2-1): KAGVTQTPRYLIKTRGQQVTLSCSPISGHRSVSWYQQTPGQGLQFLFEYFSETQRNKGNFPGRFSGRQFSNSRSEMNVSTLELGDSALYLCASSLASDSSIYNEQFFGPGTRLTVL.

Many counts were recorded for this clonotype. The gene calls are TRBV12-3 or TRBV12-4 and TRBJ2-5; D gene ambiguous. The CDR3 sequence is 13 residues long. Between the trimmed V and J ends, which lost 6 bases and 3 bases, there was a span of 11 bases. DNA of the CDR3: TGTGCCAGCAGCTTATGGGCCGAAGAGACCCAGTACTTC. Amino acid sequence: CASSLWAEETQYF.

This clonotype was observed many times. The CDR3 nucleotides are TGTGCCATCAGTGCCGGGACAGGGGGCTCGATTGGCACTGAAGCTTTCTTT. It specifies CAISAGTGGSIGTEAFF. The chain recombines TRBV10-3 with TRBJ1-1; the match to TRBD1 covers 12 bases. From germline, CDR1 is ENHRY and CDR2 SYGVKD. V trimming: 4 bases; J trimming: 4 bases; junction bases outside the gene matches: 10. CDR3 length equals 17 residues.

This clonotype was seen more than once but under ten times. This rearrangement joins TRBV20-1 to TRBJ1-3, with D hard to call. Trimming cost V 5 bases and J 7 bases, with 12 bases left between them. Germline V lookup: CDR1 DFQATT, CDR2 SNEGSKA (reference sequence). The CDR3 contains 12 residues. The CDR3 coding sequence is TGCAGTGCTTCGAGTGGATGGAACACCATATATTTT. It codes for CSASSGWNTIYF.

This clonotype was observed at least ten times. The chain has TRBV7-2 and TRBJ1-4, with D uncertain. The length of the CDR3 is 12 residues. Trimming took 2 bases from V and 8 from J, leaving 6 bases between them. Germline CDR1 reads SGHTA; CDR2 reads FQGNSA. In DNA form, the CDR3 reads TGTGCCAGCAGCTTATATGGCGAAAAACTGTTTTTT. Encoded protein: CASSLYGEKLFF.

The rearrangement uses TRBV10-3 and TRBJ2-5, with unresolved D. The CDR3 extends over 12 amino acids. Germline CDR1 ENHRY, CDR2 SYGVKD. The ends were cut back, 3 bases at V and 6 bases at J, with 8 bases in the middle. The CDR3 region has the DNA TGTGCCATCAGTGACACTTCTAAGACCCAGTACTTC. It specifies CAISDTSKTQYF.

This clonotype was counted between two and nine times. V gene TRBV5-8 combines with J gene TRBJ2-6; possible D gene TRBD1, 6 bases. This CDR3 has 16 amino acids. The germline V gene has CDR1 SGHTS and CDR2 YDEGEE. V was pared by 2 bases and J by 3 bases, with 12 bases between. The CDR3 reads CASSFGRGSGANVLTF. The CDR3 bases are TGTGCCAGCAGCTTCGGCAGGGGTAGTGGGGCCAACGTCCTGACTTTC.

At least ten counts were recorded for this clonotype. The rearrangement joins TRBV30 to TRBJ2-1, with a tentative D call TRBD2 (6 bases). The CDR3 totals 17 residues. The germline gives CDR1 GTSNPN, CDR2 SVGIG (reference sequence). V was cut by 0 bases and J by 5 bases, with 20 bases left in between. CDR3 DNA sequence: TGTGCCTGGAGTGTACTGAGCCAGGACTACACCCACAATGAGCAGTTCTTC. Its protein product is CAWSVLSQDYTHNEQFF.

Comment on this clonotype: A much bigger clone sits one base away, suggesting this may be a read error. The chain is built from TRBV7-9 and TRBJ2-3, with TRBD2 matching 13 bases. CDR3 length: 17 residues. Germline-derived CDR1 and CDR2 are SEHNR and FQNEAQ (reference sequence). The J segment lost 6 bases and the V segment lost 6 bases, leaving 12 bases of the junction unmatched. The CDR3 sequence is CASRNGLAGDGVDTQYF. DNA of the CDR3: TGTGCCAGCAGAAACGGACTAGCGGGAGATGGCGTCGATACGCAGTATTTT.

This clonotype was observed many times. J is TRBJ2-7 and V is TRBV28; D tentatively reads TRBD1 or TRBD2 (5 bases each). V lost 11 bases, J lost 4 bases, and 15 bases lay in between. CDR3 size: 12 residues. CDR1 is MDHEN and CDR2 is SYDVKM in the germline V gene. The CDR3 is CAVWGSGYEQYF. CDR3 DNA: TGTGCCGTTTGGGGGAGCGGATACGAGCAGTACTTC.